This T cell receptor (beta chain) is drawn from a study of shared clonotypes between healthy human individuals. V was shortened by 1 base and J by 4 bases, with 7 bases between the two germline ends. This CDR3 contains 13 residues. Germline lookup yields CDR1 SGHRS and CDR2 YFSETQ. Comment on this clone: The sample has other DNA sequences that encode this CDR3 too.

Sequenced by immunoSEQ multiplex PCR; TCRdb stores in-frame clones only, minus some. This sample has fewer than 2.5 million clones, with approximately 93% found just once. The genes are TRBV5-1 and TRBJ2-3, with unresolved D. The receptor was isolated from a man in his late teens or twenties in good health. Some clones in this sample may be carry-over from other donors' samples. The sequenced sample was naive CD4+ T cells from PBMCs. Subset indicated: CD45RA+ positively selected. CDR3 protein: CASSLLAADTQYF. DNA of the CDR3: TGCGCCAGCAGCTTGTTGGCGGCAGATACGCAGTATTTT.